This is a list of T cell receptor beta chains from one sample in a study of shared clonotypes between healthy human individuals. Sequenced by immunoSEQ multiplex PCR; TCRdb stores in-frame clones only, minus some. The sample holds about 1.5 million clones, 98% seen once. Specimen: naive CD4+ T cells sorted from blood. Receptors were obtained from a man between 25 and 39 years old in good health. The CDR3 runs from the conserved cysteine through the conserved F or W. The order of the fields is V gene, clone size, J gene, CDR3 length, D gene, CDR3 DNA, CDR3 protein. A D gene is named only where the DNA matches it firmly. A row's size may be missing; if present it is once, few, many or a size class.

v_call: TRBV19
clone_size: once
j_call: TRBJ1-1
cdr3_length: 17
d_call: .
cdr3_nt: TGTGCCAGTAGCATCACAAGGACAGCCGCAATGAACACTGAAGCTTTCTTT
cdr3_aa: CASSITRTAAMNTEAFF

v_call: TRBV7-2
clone_size: .
j_call: TRBJ1-2
cdr3_length: 13
d_call: TRBD1
cdr3_nt: TGTGCCAGCACCCGGACAGGGGACTATGGCTACACCTTC
cdr3_aa: CASTRTGDYGYTF

v_call: TRBV7-9
clone_size: .
j_call: TRBJ1-1
cdr3_length: 15
d_call: TRBD1
cdr3_nt: TGTGCCAGCAGCTCCATACAGGGGGCGAGCACTGAAGCTTTCTTT
cdr3_aa: CASSSIQGASTEAFF

v_call: TRBV2
clone_size: .
j_call: TRBJ2-7
cdr3_length: 15
d_call: TRBD1
cdr3_nt: TGTGCCAGCAGTTTTGGACAGGGGGTGCCCTACGAGCAGTACTTC
cdr3_aa: CASSFGQGVPYEQYF

v_call: TRBV7-9
clone_size: once
j_call: TRBJ1-2
cdr3_length: 14
d_call: TRBD1
cdr3_nt: TGTGCCAGCAGCTCTCAGGGGGTCCTCTATGGCTACACCTTC
cdr3_aa: CASSSQGVLYGYTF

v_call: TRBV6-6
clone_size: .
j_call: TRBJ2-7
cdr3_length: 14
d_call: .
cdr3_nt: TGTGCCAGCAGTTACTCGGCACAGTCCTACGAGCAGTACTTC
cdr3_aa: CASSYSAQSYEQYF

v_call: TRBV30
clone_size: .
j_call: TRBJ2-3
cdr3_length: 14
d_call: .
cdr3_nt: TGTGCCTGGACACAGTTGGCTAGCACAGATACGCAGTATTTT
cdr3_aa: CAWTQLASTDTQYF

v_call: TRBV18
clone_size: .
j_call: TRBJ1-1
cdr3_length: 12
d_call: .
cdr3_nt: TGTGCCAGCTCACCTTTGGACACTGAAGCTTTCTTT
cdr3_aa: CASSPLDTEAFF

v_call: TRBV6-1
clone_size: .
j_call: TRBJ2-1
cdr3_length: 14
d_call: .
cdr3_nt: TGTGCCAGCAGTGGGGACATTTCGCGCAATGAGCAGTTCTTC
cdr3_aa: CASSGDISRNEQFF

v_call: TRBV11-3
clone_size: .
j_call: TRBJ2-6
cdr3_length: 15
d_call: .
cdr3_nt: TGTGCCAGCAGCTTGAGCAGGGCTGGGGCCAACGTCCTGACTTTC
cdr3_aa: CASSLSRAGANVLTF

v_call: TRBV5-4
clone_size: .
j_call: TRBJ2-3
cdr3_length: 14
d_call: .
cdr3_nt: TGTGCCAGCAGCTACCGGGGCGGCACAGATACGCAGTATTTT
cdr3_aa: CASSYRGGTDTQYF

v_call: TRBV5-4
clone_size: once
j_call: TRBJ1-5
cdr3_length: 14
d_call: .
cdr3_nt: TGTGCCAGCAGCTTGGCGGGCAGGGTACTGCCCCAGCATTTT
cdr3_aa: CASSLAGRVLPQHF

v_call: TRBV13
clone_size: .
j_call: TRBJ2-1
cdr3_length: 15
d_call: .
cdr3_nt: TGTGCCAGCAGCTTAGGTCCGGGACTTTCTAATGAGCAGTTCTTC
cdr3_aa: CASSLGPGLSNEQFF

v_call: TRBV10-3
clone_size: .
j_call: TRBJ2-5
cdr3_length: 14
d_call: TRBD2
cdr3_nt: TGTGCCATAAAATCCGGGACTAGCCAAGAGACCCAGTACTTC
cdr3_aa: CAIKSGTSQETQYF

v_call: TRBV6-5
clone_size: once
j_call: TRBJ2-7
cdr3_length: 14
d_call: .
cdr3_nt: TGTGCCAGCAGTTACTCTAGGACAACCTACGAGCAGTACTTC
cdr3_aa: CASSYSRTTYEQYF

v_call: TRBV5-1
clone_size: .
j_call: TRBJ2-7
cdr3_length: 13
d_call: TRBD1
cdr3_nt: TGCGCCAGCAGCTCCAGGGGGCCATACGAGCAGTACTTC
cdr3_aa: CASSSRGPYEQYF

v_call: TRBV7-9
clone_size: .
j_call: TRBJ1-2
cdr3_length: 15
d_call: .
cdr3_nt: TGTGCCAGCAGCTTGGGCCTTGCGCAGGATCGGGGCTACACCTTC
cdr3_aa: CASSLGLAQDRGYTF

v_call: TRBV5-6
clone_size: .
j_call: TRBJ2-1
cdr3_length: 17
d_call: TRBD2
cdr3_nt: TGTGCCAGCAGCTTGCCCCCCCTAGCGGGAGGAGGCAATGAGCAGTTCTTC
cdr3_aa: CASSLPPLAGGGNEQFF

v_call: TRBV25-1
clone_size: .
j_call: TRBJ2-5
cdr3_length: 13
d_call: TRBD1
cdr3_nt: TGTGCCAGCGGGAGACAGGGGGAAGAGACCCAGTACTTC
cdr3_aa: CASGRQGEETQYF

v_call: TRBV5-5
clone_size: .
j_call: TRBJ2-3
cdr3_length: 15
d_call: .
cdr3_nt: TGTGCCAGCAGTCGGGACGGCGGTGGCACAGATACGCAGTATTTT
cdr3_aa: CASSRDGGGTDTQYF

v_call: TRBV28
clone_size: once
j_call: TRBJ2-7
cdr3_length: 16
d_call: TRBD1
cdr3_nt: TGTGCCAGCAGTGGATCTGGGACAGGGGGAACTAGGGAGCAGTACTTC
cdr3_aa: CASSGSGTGGTREQYF

v_call: TRBV5-8
clone_size: .
j_call: TRBJ2-5
cdr3_length: 18
d_call: TRBD2
cdr3_nt: TGTGCCAGCAGCGCCGGACTAGCGGGACCAATCGGGGGAGAGACCCAGTACTTC
cdr3_aa: CASSAGLAGPIGGETQYF

v_call: TRBV6-5
clone_size: .
j_call: TRBJ2-3
cdr3_length: 14
d_call: .
cdr3_nt: TGTGCCAGCAGTTACTCGCGTCCCACAGATACGCAGTATTTT
cdr3_aa: CASSYSRPTDTQYF

v_call: TRBV4-2
clone_size: .
j_call: TRBJ2-1
cdr3_length: 17
d_call: .
cdr3_nt: TGTGCCAGCAGCCAAGAAGAGGGGACTTTATCCTACAATGAGCAGTTCTTC
cdr3_aa: CASSQEEGTLSYNEQFF

v_call: TRBV6-5
clone_size: once
j_call: TRBJ1-1
cdr3_length: 15
d_call: .
cdr3_nt: TGTGCCAGCAGTTACTCACGGGGCACCAACACTGAAGCTTTCTTT
cdr3_aa: CASSYSRGTNTEAFF

v_call: TRBV7-6
clone_size: once
j_call: TRBJ2-1
cdr3_length: 14
d_call: .
cdr3_nt: TGTGCCAGCAGGCTAGGGGGGGCCTACAATGAGCAGTTCTTC
cdr3_aa: CASRLGGAYNEQFF

v_call: TRBV19
clone_size: .
j_call: TRBJ2-3
cdr3_length: 14
d_call: TRBD1
cdr3_nt: TGTGCCAGTAGATTCAGGGGGAGCACAGATACGCAGTATTTT
cdr3_aa: CASRFRGSTDTQYF

v_call: TRBV7-8
clone_size: once
j_call: TRBJ2-3
cdr3_length: 16
d_call: TRBD2
cdr3_nt: TGTGCCAGCAGCTTCAACGCGGGGGGCAACACAGATACGCAGTATTTT
cdr3_aa: CASSFNAGGNTDTQYF

v_call: TRBV5-6
clone_size: .
j_call: TRBJ2-2
cdr3_length: 17
d_call: TRBD1
cdr3_nt: TGTGCCAGCAGCTCAGGTCCGGGACAGGTTACGTCCGGGGAGCTGTTTTTT
cdr3_aa: CASSSGPGQVTSGELFF

v_call: TRBV6-6
clone_size: .
j_call: TRBJ1-5
cdr3_length: 15
d_call: TRBD1
cdr3_nt: TGTGCCAGCAGAGATCTGGGACAGGGCAATCAGCCCCAGCATTTT
cdr3_aa: CASRDLGQGNQPQHF

v_call: TRBV18
clone_size: .
j_call: TRBJ2-2
cdr3_length: 17
d_call: TRBD2
cdr3_nt: TGTGCCAGCTCACCAATTGGGACTAGCGGGCCCACCGGGGAGCTGTTTTTT
cdr3_aa: CASSPIGTSGPTGELFF

v_call: TRBV2
clone_size: .
j_call: TRBJ1-1
cdr3_length: 14
d_call: TRBD1
cdr3_nt: TGTGCCAGCAGTTATGACAGGGGGCAGACTGAAGCTTTCTTT
cdr3_aa: CASSYDRGQTEAFF

v_call: TRBV18
clone_size: .
j_call: TRBJ1-5
cdr3_length: 15
d_call: .
cdr3_nt: TGTGCCAGCTCACCGGGCATAGGGGGCAATCAGCCCCAGCATTTT
cdr3_aa: CASSPGIGGNQPQHF

v_call: TRBV7-9
clone_size: .
j_call: TRBJ2-3
cdr3_length: 14
d_call: TRBD2
cdr3_nt: TGTGCCAGCAGCTCGGGACTAGCGGGAAATACGCAGTATTTT
cdr3_aa: CASSSGLAGNTQYF

v_call: TRBV5-8
clone_size: .
j_call: TRBJ2-7
cdr3_length: 13
d_call: TRBD2
cdr3_nt: TGTGCCAGCGGACTAGTTCTACGCGACGAGCAGTACTTC
cdr3_aa: CASGLVLRDEQYF

v_call: TRBV27
clone_size: .
j_call: TRBJ1-2
cdr3_length: 14
d_call: .
cdr3_nt: TGTGCCAGCAGGCACTTGAGGTCGGGCTATGGCTACACCTTC
cdr3_aa: CASRHLRSGYGYTF

v_call: TRBV4-3
clone_size: .
j_call: TRBJ1-4
cdr3_length: 16
d_call: .
cdr3_nt: TGCGCCAGCAGCCCCCAATCGGGGACAACTAATGAAAAACTGTTTTTT
cdr3_aa: CASSPQSGTTNEKLFF

v_call: TRBV7-2
clone_size: once
j_call: TRBJ2-5
cdr3_length: 16
d_call: .
cdr3_nt: TGTGCCAGCAGCTTAGCTGGGGGGGGCGGCCAAGAGACCCAGTACTTC
cdr3_aa: CASSLAGGGGQETQYF

v_call: TRBV29-1
clone_size: .
j_call: TRBJ1-4
cdr3_length: 13
d_call: .
cdr3_nt: TGCAGCGGGGTTTGGGGACCTAATGAAAAACTGTTTTTT
cdr3_aa: CSGVWGPNEKLFF

v_call: TRBV7-9
clone_size: .
j_call: TRBJ2-7
cdr3_length: 16
d_call: .
cdr3_nt: TGTGCCAGCAGCTTAGTTGGTAGCGGAGGGTTTGGGGAGCAGTACTTC
cdr3_aa: CASSLVGSGGFGEQYF

v_call: TRBV9
clone_size: .
j_call: TRBJ2-5
cdr3_length: 13
d_call: TRBD2
cdr3_nt: TGTGCCAGCAGCGTGACTAGCTACCAGACCCAGCACTTC
cdr3_aa: CASSVTSYQTQHF

v_call: TRBV10-2
clone_size: .
j_call: TRBJ1-5
cdr3_length: 13
d_call: .
cdr3_nt: TGCGCCAGCAGTGATTCCAGGGGTCAGCCCCAGCATTTT
cdr3_aa: CASSDSRGQPQHF

v_call: TRBV28
clone_size: .
j_call: TRBJ2-7
cdr3_length: 13
d_call: .
cdr3_nt: TGTGCCAGCAATCCCGGGCCCGCCTACGAGCAGTACTTC
cdr3_aa: CASNPGPAYEQYF

v_call: TRBV27
clone_size: .
j_call: TRBJ1-2
cdr3_length: 16
d_call: TRBD1
cdr3_nt: TGTGCCAGCCGCATTGTAGGGACAGGGGGCGCGGCTGGCTACACCTTC
cdr3_aa: CASRIVGTGGAAGYTF

v_call: TRBV5-4
clone_size: .
j_call: TRBJ2-6
cdr3_length: 15
d_call: .
cdr3_nt: TGTGCCAGCAGCTCGGAAGTAGCTGGGGCCAACGTCCTGACTTTC
cdr3_aa: CASSSEVAGANVLTF

v_call: TRBV5-5
clone_size: .
j_call: TRBJ2-7
cdr3_length: 15
d_call: TRBD1
cdr3_nt: TGTGCCAGCAGCTCGACGGGACAGGGTGTCCACGAGCAGTACTTC
cdr3_aa: CASSSTGQGVHEQYF